The 21 T cell receptor beta chains given below trace back to one sample, sequenced in a study of graft-versus-host responses after intestinal transplantation (dated by TCRdb to the early 2020s). Explained via the paper, the time point label denotes: cells obtained before transplantation from donor or recipient. Antigen specificity for these receptors is unknown. To prepare the library, the immunoSEQ multiplex PCR assay was applied. TCRdb mirrors the immuneACCESS table, restricted to in-frame sequences. Some clones are absent from its copies; in checked studies, under half trace to an unresolved V gene, and the reason for the others is unknown. The sample records roughly 99,000 clones, just under 95% of which are singletons. Jointly, the top ten make up over 0.055% of the sample. The sequencing used unstimulated CD8+ T cells sorted from spleen or lymph node cells, collected before transplant. These receptors were collected from a human donor who was the organ donor for an intestinal transplant.

The V call is TRBV6-5, the J call TRBJ2-5; possible D gene TRBD2, 6 bases. Germline lookup yields CDR1 MNHEY and CDR2 SVGAGI. The CDR3 totals 14 residues. Between the trimmed V and J ends, which lost 4 bases and 1 base, there was a span of 10 bases. CDR3 residues: CASSSGTFQETQYF. CDR3 in DNA: TGTGCCAGCAGTTCTGGGACTTTCCAAGAGACCCAGTACTTC.

The V call is TRBV21-1, the J call TRBJ1-6; TRBD1, the table's D call, was not compared with the DNA. TRBV21-1 has pseudogene status. This CDR3 region has 15 residues. The DNA for the CDR3 is TGTGCCAGCAGCCTCCGCAGGGGGCTAGGTTCACCCCTCCACTTT. Its protein product is CASSLRRGLGSPLHF.

V gene TRBV28 combines with J gene TRBJ1-5, with 8 bases that match TRBD1. Losses at the gene ends were 6 bases for V and 2 bases for J; bases not matched to a gene: 3. Germline CDR1 is MDHEN and CDR2 is SYDVKM. The CDR3 is 14 amino acids. CDR3 DNA sequence: TGTGCCAGCAGCCTGACAGGGGGCAATCAGCCCCAGCATTTT. Translating gives CASSLTGGNQPQHF.

The V and J genes are TRBV29-1 and TRBJ2-5; D is possibly TRBD1 (6 bases). This CDR3 is 13 amino acids long. V was shortened by 0 bases and J by 3 bases, with 8 bases between the two germline ends. The V gene's germline CDR1 is SQVTM and CDR2 ANQGSEA. CDR3 nucleotides: TGCAGCGTTGAAGAGGGGGCAAAAGAGACCCAGTACTTC. Amino acid sequence: CSVEEGAKETQYF.

The rearrangement uses TRBV15 and TRBJ1-5; D perhaps matches TRBD1 (6 bases). V was cut by 0 bases and J by 8 bases, with 14 bases left in between. CDR3 length: 15 amino acids. CDR1 is LNHNV, CDR2 YYDKDF, per germline (reference sequence). CDR3 DNA sequence: TGTGCCACCAGCAGAGACAGGGGCGCGGGAGAGCCCCAGCATTTT. Amino acid sequence: CATSRDRGAGEPQHF.

The gene calls are TRBV23-1 and TRBJ2-6, with TRBD1 matching 7 bases. TRBV23-1 is identified as an open reading frame with a role that is uncertain. This CDR3 comprises 18 residues. The V gene end was trimmed by 2 bases and the J gene end by 0 bases; junction bases not matched to a gene: 7. CDR3: CASSQATGLISGANVLTF. CDR3 DNA sequence: TGCGCCAGCAGTCAAGCGACAGGGCTCATCTCTGGGGCCAACGTCCTGACTTTC.

CDR3 sequence reads: CASSFPTGLAVGRDTGELFF. Here the CDR3 DNA reads TGTGCCAGCAGTTTCCCTACTGGACTAGCGGTGGGGAGGGACACCGGGGAGCTGTTTTTT. This sequence joins TRBV28 and TRBJ2-2, with 10 bases matching TRBD2. J lost 3 bases, V lost 3 bases, and 16 bases had no gene match. The CDR3 consists of 20 residues. Germline lookup yields CDR1 MDHEN and CDR2 SYDVKM.

The CDR3, as DNA: TGTGCCAGCAGCGAAAAACGAGGGGGCGACTGGGAAAAACTGTTTTTT. As protein: CASSEKRGGDWEKLFF. The rearrangement uses TRBV11-2 and TRBJ1-4, with TRBD1 matching 7 bases. V lost 5 bases, J lost 8 bases, and 14 bases stayed unmatched. Looked up from germline, CDR1 is SGHAT and CDR2 is FQNNGV. This CDR3 comprises 16 residues.

The genes are TRBV2 and TRBJ1-2, with a tentative D call TRBD1 (5 bases). Germline CDR1 and CDR2: SNHLY and FYNNEI. The CDR3 is 14 amino acids. V lost 7 bases and J 0 bases, leaving 12 bases between the germline ends. The CDR3 loop is CASTKGVTNYGYTF. CDR3 in DNA: TGTGCCAGCACCAAAGGGGTAACTAACTATGGCTACACCTTC. The full variable domain, rest sourced from reference TRBV2 and TRBJ1-2, is EPEVTQTPSHQVTQMGQEVILRCVPISNHLYFYWYRQILGQKVEFLVSFYNNEISEKSEIFDDQFSVERPDGSNFTLKIRSTKLEDSAMYFCASTKGVTNYGYTFGSGTRLTVV.

The V and J genes are TRBV4-1 and TRBJ1-1; maybe TRBD1 (5 bases). V was clipped by 4 bases and J by 1 base, with 13 bases between them. The CDR3 extends over 15 amino acids. Germline V CDR1 and CDR2: MGHRA, YSYEKL. CDR3 in DNA: TGCGCCAGCAGCCCGTTCATTCAGGGGAACACTGAAGCTTTCTTT. It is translated as CASSPFIQGNTEAFF.

The chain links TRBV5-8 to TRBJ1-2; D call uncertain. V was trimmed by 2 bases and J by 0 bases, leaving 11 bases between them. The CDR3 has 15 residues. Germline-derived CDR1 and CDR2 are SGHTS and YDEGEE. CDR3 nucleotides: TGTGCCAGCAGCTTTTCCTTCAGAACTAACTATGGCTACACCTTC. It translates to CASSFSFRTNYGYTF.

The V call is TRBV19, the J call TRBJ2-1; unclear D gene. This CDR3 comprises 16 residues. Germline CDR1 is LNHDA and CDR2 is SQIVND (reference sequence). V lost 4 bases, J lost 4 bases, and 17 bases lay in between. The CDR3, as DNA: TGTGCCAGTAGTACGTTTTGGCTAGAGAATTACAATGAGCAGTTCTTC. This sequence encodes CASSTFWLENYNEQFF.

The chain links TRBV2 to TRBJ2-5; TRBD2 might be the D (5 bases). V lost 9 bases and J lost 4, with 21 bases in between. Germline V gives CDR1 SNHLY, CDR2 FYNNEI. This CDR3 is 15 amino acids long. The CDR3 loop reads CASWTLTRGGETQYF. The CDR3 region has the DNA TGTGCCAGTTGGACCCTTACCCGGGGTGGAGAGACCCAGTACTTC.

This chain joins TRBV27 and TRBJ1-2, with 7 bases matching TRBD1. The V segment lost 5 bases and the J segment 8 bases; nucleotides outside the gene matches: 5. This CDR3 is built from 12 residues. Germline CDR1 and CDR2: MNHEY and SMNVEV (reference sequence). CDR3 region: CASSPTGVGYTF. The CDR3 coding sequence is TGTGCCAGCAGTCCTACAGGGGTCGGCTACACCTTC.

V usage is TRBV29-1 and J usage is TRBJ2-7; the D gene is possibly TRBD2 (7 bases). This CDR3 has 14 residues. V lost 6 bases, J lost 2 bases, and 17 bases lay in between. Per germline, CDR1 SQVTM and CDR2 ANQGSEA. CDR3 coding DNA: TGCAGCGTAATGGGGGGGGCCGTTGCCTACGAGCAGTACTTC. Residues: CSVMGGAVAYEQYF.

The chain combines TRBV29-1 with TRBJ2-2; possibly TRBD2 for D (7 bases). Between the trimmed V and J ends, which lost 3 bases and 7 bases, there was a span of 15 bases. Germline V CDR1 and CDR2: SQVTM, ANQGSEA. The CDR3 totals 14 residues. CDR3 bases: TGCAGCGTTGATGGAGAAGGGGGGGGCGGGGAGCTGTTTTTT. It codes for CSVDGEGGGGELFF.

The chain recombines TRBV28 with TRBJ2-6; TRBD1 agrees at 7 bases. The CDR3 covers 19 residues. Germline V gene sequence: CDR1 MDHEN, CDR2 SYDVKM. The V and J ends lost 4 bases and 1 base, in that order; junction bases with no gene match: 13. The CDR3 DNA sequence: TGTGCCAGCAGTTCCCATCGGGACAGCTACCTATCTGGGGCCAACGTCCTGACTTTC. It is translated as CASSSHRDSYLSGANVLTF.

V gene TRBV5-4 combines with J gene TRBJ1-6, with TRBD1 matching 8 bases. The CDR3 extends over 19 amino acids. CDR1 SGHNT and CDR2 YYREEE come from the germline V gene (reference sequence). J gave up 5 bases and V 3 bases, and 16 bases lay outside the gene matches. CDR3 region: CASSSEYQGAVMDNSPLHF. The CDR3 DNA reads as TGTGCCAGCAGCTCCGAATACCAGGGGGCGGTTATGGATAATTCACCCCTCCACTTT. Variable domain in full (rest from reference TRBV5-4 and TRBJ1-6): ETGVTQSPTHLIKTRGQQVTLRCSSQSGHNTVSWYQQALGQGPQFIFQYYREEENGRGNFPPRFSGLQFPNYSSELNVNALELDDSALYLCASSSEYQGAVMDNSPLHFGNGTRLTVT.

This clone is a singleton in its sample. The chain joins TRBV5-1 to TRBJ2-3; D call uncertain. This CDR3 spans 14 amino acids. Germline CDR1 is SGHRS and CDR2 is YFSETQ. Trimming cost V 0 bases and J 4 bases, with 9 bases left between them. The CDR3 here is CASSLVQVADTQYF. CDR3 DNA sequence: TGCGCCAGCAGCTTGGTTCAGGTCGCAGATACGCAGTATTTT.

Here the CDR3 reads CASSHFGVNTEAFF. The CDR3 coding sequence is TGTGCCAGCAGCCATTTCGGGGTGAACACTGAAGCTTTCTTT. The chain couples TRBV4-2 to TRBJ1-1; D ambiguous. Deletions cut 3 bases from V and 0 bases from J, with 8 bases between. The CDR3 totals 14 residues. Germline V gives CDR1 LGHNA, CDR2 YNFKEQ.

The chain uses TRBV28 and TRBJ2-7; 8 bases match TRBD1. CDR1 and CDR2 from the germline V gene are MDHEN and SYDVKM. The CDR3 covers 13 residues. V trimming: 4 bases; J trimming: 5 bases; junction bases outside the gene matches: 4. The CDR3 loop is CASSWDRLHEQYF. CDR3 DNA sequence: TGTGCCAGCAGTTGGGACAGGCTCCACGAGCAGTACTTC.